A selection of T cell receptor beta chains follows, all from one sample in a study of CD8+CD57+ T cells in acquired aplastic anemia. TCRdb re-called the reads through MiXCR, storing one row per CDR3 protein. The sample records about 190,000 distinct CDR3 sequences, over 60% being singletons. The sequenced sample consisted of sorted CD4+, CD8+, or CD8+CD57+ T cells (not recorded which) from PBMCs. Receptors were obtained from a human donor with severe aplastic anemia or a healthy control (not recorded which). Both conserved end residues are part of each CDR3. The D gene is left open where the match is weak. Clone size is not always given. Where it is, it says once, few, many or a class for expanded clones.

j_call: TRBJ1-5; clone_size: many; v_call: TRBV19; d_call: TRBD1; cdr3_nt: TGTGCCAGTAGTATAGTTCCTGGACAGGTAAATCAGCCCCAGCATTTT; cdr3_aa: CASSIVPGQVNQPQHF
j_call: TRBJ1-5; clone_size: -; v_call: TRBV11-2; d_call: -; cdr3_nt: TGTGCCAGCAGCTTAGGACAAGCTCAGCCCCAGCATTTT; cdr3_aa: CASSLGQAQPQHF
j_call: TRBJ2-3; clone_size: -; v_call: TRBV2; d_call: -; cdr3_nt: TGTGCCAGCAGTGCGGGGAATACTATCACAGATACGCAGTATTTT; cdr3_aa: CASSAGNTITDTQYF
j_call: TRBJ1-1; clone_size: -; v_call: TRBV19; d_call: -; cdr3_nt: TGTGCCAGTAGTCCAGAGCGGGGCCTTCTTCTCGTGACCACTGAAGCTTTCTTT; cdr3_aa: CASSPERGLLLVTTEAFF
j_call: TRBJ2-1; clone_size: once; v_call: TRBV9; d_call: -; cdr3_nt: TGTGCCACCAGTGATCCCGGACGGTACAATGAGCAGTTCTTC; cdr3_aa: CATSDPGRYNEQFF
j_call: TRBJ2-3; clone_size: -; v_call: TRBV15; d_call: -; cdr3_nt: TGTGCCACCAGCAGCCCTACTTCTAGCGATGTAACAGGGAGACCAGATACGCAGTATTTT; cdr3_aa: CATSSPTSSDVTGRPDTQYF
j_call: TRBJ1-6; clone_size: -; v_call: TRBV7-2; d_call: -; cdr3_nt: TGTGCCAGCAGCTTAGATGTAGGGCCGGCGGCGCCCCTCCACTTT; cdr3_aa: CASSLDVGPAAPLHF
j_call: TRBJ1-6; clone_size: -; v_call: TRBV5-1; d_call: TRBD1; cdr3_nt: TGCGCCAGCAGCTACACCGGGACAGGAAATTCACCCCTCCACTTT; cdr3_aa: CASSYTGTGNSPLHF
j_call: TRBJ2-7; clone_size: -; v_call: TRBV19; d_call: -; cdr3_nt: TGTGCCAGCAGTTTGGGTGGGAGACAGTCCATCTACGAGCAGTACTTC; cdr3_aa: CASSLGGRQSIYEQYF
j_call: TRBJ2-7; clone_size: -; v_call: TRBV6-5; d_call: -; cdr3_nt: TGTGCCAGCAGCCGGACTGGCGGGAAGGACGAGCAGTACTTC; cdr3_aa: CASSRTGGKDEQYF
j_call: TRBJ1-1; clone_size: many; v_call: TRBV9; d_call: -; cdr3_nt: TGTGCCAGCAGCCCCGAGATGAACACTGAAGCTTTCTTT; cdr3_aa: CASSPEMNTEAFF
j_call: TRBJ1-2; clone_size: -; v_call: TRBV20-1; d_call: TRBD1; cdr3_nt: TGCAGTGCCATCAGTGATCAGGACAGGGGGCCGTCGGGCTACACCTTC; cdr3_aa: CSAISDQDRGPSGYTF
j_call: TRBJ2-5; clone_size: -; v_call: TRBV10-3; d_call: -; cdr3_nt: TGTGCCATCAGTAGGACCGACGAAGAGACCCAGTACTTC; cdr3_aa: CAISRTDEETQYF
j_call: TRBJ1-2; clone_size: -; v_call: TRBV29-1; d_call: -; cdr3_nt: TGCAGCGTTGGGGAGTATGGCTACACCTTC; cdr3_aa: CSVGEYGYTF
j_call: TRBJ2-7; clone_size: few; v_call: TRBV2; d_call: -; cdr3_nt: TGTGCCAGCACCGAGAGCCTCTACGAGCAGTACTTC; cdr3_aa: CASTESLYEQYF
j_call: TRBJ1-4; clone_size: once; v_call: TRBV7-9; d_call: -; cdr3_nt: TGTGCCAGCTCACCAAATAGGGGGTCGGGTGAAAAACTGTTTTTT; cdr3_aa: CASSPNRGSGEKLFF
j_call: TRBJ2-7; clone_size: -; v_call: TRBV7-9; d_call: -; cdr3_nt: TGTGCCAGCAGCTTAGGCTCAGGGGAATACGAGCAGTACTTC; cdr3_aa: CASSLGSGEYEQYF
j_call: TRBJ1-2; clone_size: -; v_call: TRBV7-9; d_call: -; cdr3_nt: TGTGCCAGCAGCCTGCAAGGAGTCCGTGGCTACACCTTC; cdr3_aa: CASSLQGVRGYTF
j_call: TRBJ2-5; clone_size: -; v_call: TRBV7-7; d_call: -; cdr3_nt: TGTGCCAGCATCCGACAGGGAGGGGAGACCCAGTACTTC; cdr3_aa: CASIRQGGETQYF
j_call: TRBJ2-1; clone_size: -; v_call: TRBV29-1; d_call: TRBD1; cdr3_nt: TGCAGCTTCGACAGGGGGAGGAATGAGCAGTTCTTC; cdr3_aa: CSFDRGRNEQFF
j_call: TRBJ2-1; clone_size: -; v_call: TRBV5-1; d_call: -; cdr3_nt: TGCGCCAGCAGCTCAGCGCCTCAAAGGGAGCAGTTCTTC; cdr3_aa: CASSSAPQREQFF
j_call: TRBJ1-4; clone_size: -; v_call: TRBV7-6; d_call: TRBD1; cdr3_nt: TGTGCCAGCAGCCCCAGAAAGGACAGGGGGAATGAAAAACTGTTTTTT; cdr3_aa: CASSPRKDRGNEKLFF
j_call: TRBJ2-5; clone_size: -; v_call: TRBV2; d_call: -; cdr3_nt: TGTGCCAGCAGTGGGATTAGCGCCCAAGAGACCCAGTACTTC; cdr3_aa: CASSGISAQETQYF
j_call: TRBJ1-2; clone_size: once; v_call: TRBV9; d_call: TRBD1; cdr3_nt: TGTGCCAGCAGCGTAGCGGCAGGGGGCGACTATGGCTACACCTTC; cdr3_aa: CASSVAAGGDYGYTF
j_call: TRBJ2-7; clone_size: many; v_call: TRBV7-3; d_call: TRBD1; cdr3_nt: TGTGCCAGCAGCCCTGTCCACCCGGACAGGGACTACGAGCAGTACTTC; cdr3_aa: CASSPVHPDRDYEQYF
j_call: TRBJ1-1; clone_size: -; v_call: TRBV20-1; d_call: -; cdr3_nt: TGCAGTGCTAATACAGGGTTCACTGAAGCTTTCTTT; cdr3_aa: CSANTGFTEAFF
j_call: TRBJ2-3; clone_size: -; v_call: TRBV7-9; d_call: -; cdr3_nt: TGTGCCAGCAGCCCCAGAAACACAGATACGCGGTATTTT; cdr3_aa: CASSPRNTDTRYF
j_call: TRBJ2-7; clone_size: many; v_call: TRBV19; d_call: -; cdr3_nt: TGTGCCCCGAGGACCGGGACATTTCCCTCCTACGAGCAGTACTTC; cdr3_aa: CAPRTGTFPSYEQYF
j_call: TRBJ1-5; clone_size: -; v_call: TRBV7-9; d_call: -; cdr3_nt: TGTGCCAGCAGCACCAGGGAGAGCGGGCGGGATCAGCCCCAGCATTTT; cdr3_aa: CASSTRESGRDQPQHF
j_call: TRBJ2-7; clone_size: many; v_call: TRBV5-1; d_call: -; cdr3_nt: TGCGCCAGCAGTGTATCACAGGGGAGGCCCTACGAGCAGTACTTC; cdr3_aa: CASSVSQGRPYEQYF
j_call: TRBJ2-5; clone_size: -; v_call: TRBV7-9; d_call: TRBD2; cdr3_nt: TGTGCCAGCAGCCCGCGAGTAGCGGGGGATCAAGAGACCCAGTACTTC; cdr3_aa: CASSPRVAGDQETQYF
j_call: TRBJ2-7; clone_size: once; v_call: TRBV20-1; d_call: TRBD1; cdr3_nt: TGCAGTGCCACTGGACAGGGCTCCTACGAGCAGTACTTC; cdr3_aa: CSATGQGSYEQYF
j_call: TRBJ2-2; clone_size: -; v_call: TRBV3-1; d_call: -; cdr3_nt: TGTGCCAGCAGCCAAGCTAACCCGGGAGCCGGGGAGCTGTTTTTT; cdr3_aa: CASSQANPGAGELFF
j_call: TRBJ2-7; clone_size: -; v_call: TRBV5-6; d_call: -; cdr3_nt: TGTGCCAGCAGCTTGGCCCTAGCATTTTACGAGCAGTACTTC; cdr3_aa: CASSLALAFYEQYF
j_call: TRBJ1-1; clone_size: few; v_call: TRBV7-9; d_call: -; cdr3_nt: TGTGCCAGCAGCTTCGCAGAGGGGACTGAAGCTTTCTTT; cdr3_aa: CASSFAEGTEAFF
j_call: TRBJ2-5; clone_size: -; v_call: TRBV7-9; d_call: TRBD2; cdr3_nt: TGTGCCAGCAGCTTAGTCGGGAGGGAGACCCAGTACTTC; cdr3_aa: CASSLVGRETQYF
j_call: TRBJ2-7; clone_size: -; v_call: TRBV20-1; d_call: -; cdr3_nt: TGCAGTGCTAGCTCAGGGGGGTCCTACGAGCAGTACTTC; cdr3_aa: CSASSGGSYEQYF
j_call: TRBJ2-7; clone_size: -; v_call: TRBV2; d_call: -; cdr3_nt: TGTGCCAGCACCGGGGGCTTGACCTACGAGCAGTACTTC; cdr3_aa: CASTGGLTYEQYF
j_call: TRBJ1-6; clone_size: -; v_call: TRBV2; d_call: -; cdr3_nt: TGTGCCAGCAGTGAACTGGGGGGGAGTAATTCACCCCTCCACTTT; cdr3_aa: CASSELGGSNSPLHF
j_call: TRBJ1-3; clone_size: -; v_call: TRBV9; d_call: -; cdr3_nt: TGTGCCAGCAGCGTAGGCAGTCCTGGTAACACCATATATTTT; cdr3_aa: CASSVGSPGNTIYF
j_call: TRBJ2-7; clone_size: few; v_call: TRBV7-9; d_call: TRBD1; cdr3_nt: TGTGCCAGCAGCTTAAGGGGCGCAGGGGGAAACGAGCAGTACTTC; cdr3_aa: CASSLRGAGGNEQYF
j_call: TRBJ1-2; clone_size: many; v_call: TRBV6-5; d_call: -; cdr3_nt: TGTGCCAGCAGTTACGGCAGGGACTATGGCTACACCTTC; cdr3_aa: CASSYGRDYGYTF
j_call: TRBJ2-3; clone_size: -; v_call: TRBV6-4; d_call: TRBD1; cdr3_nt: TGTGCCAGCAGTGACTCGACAGGGGGGAACACAGATACGCAGTATTTT; cdr3_aa: CASSDSTGGNTDTQYF
j_call: TRBJ1-1; clone_size: -; v_call: TRBV9; d_call: -; cdr3_nt: TGTGCCAGCAGCGTAGCAGCGTCGGGCACCGGGGTTGAAGCTTTCTTT; cdr3_aa: CASSVAASGTGVEAFF
j_call: TRBJ2-2; clone_size: few; v_call: TRBV7-7; d_call: -; cdr3_nt: TGTGCCAGCAGCGCGCGCAGTTCGCCTGGTGGCGGGGAGCTGTTTTTT; cdr3_aa: CASSARSSPGGGELFF
j_call: TRBJ1-4; clone_size: -; v_call: TRBV6-5; d_call: TRBD1; cdr3_nt: TGTGCCAGCTACAGCCGGGACAGGGGGGTAACTAATGAAAAACTGTTTTTT; cdr3_aa: CASYSRDRGVTNEKLFF
j_call: TRBJ2-2; clone_size: -; v_call: TRBV7-9; d_call: -; cdr3_nt: TGTGCCAGCAGCTTCGTGGACTCCCCACCGTTCGGGGAGCTGTTTTTT; cdr3_aa: CASSFVDSPPFGELFF
j_call: TRBJ1-5; clone_size: -; v_call: TRBV2; d_call: -; cdr3_nt: TGTGCCAGCAGTGGGCCCCAGCATTTT; cdr3_aa: CASSGPQHF
j_call: TRBJ2-5; clone_size: -; v_call: TRBV10-3; d_call: TRBD2; cdr3_nt: TGTGCCATCAGTGACCCCTCTAGCGGGGGCCTCCAAGAGACCCAGTACTTC; cdr3_aa: CAISDPSSGGLQETQYF
j_call: TRBJ1-2; clone_size: -; v_call: TRBV15; d_call: -; cdr3_nt: TGTGCCACCAGACCCAAGAGGCAGGGCGCGGGAGGCTACACCTTC; cdr3_aa: CATRPKRQGAGGYTF
j_call: TRBJ2-1; clone_size: -; v_call: TRBV19; d_call: -; cdr3_nt: TGTGCCAGTAGACTAGATCTTTACAATGAGCAGTTCTTC; cdr3_aa: CASRLDLYNEQFF
j_call: TRBJ1-6; clone_size: -; v_call: TRBV28; d_call: -; cdr3_nt: TGTGCCAGCAGATTGCAGGTGTACAATTCACCCCTCCACTTT; cdr3_aa: CASRLQVYNSPLHF
j_call: TRBJ1-6; clone_size: -; v_call: TRBV20-1; d_call: -; cdr3_nt: TGCAGTGCTAATCGGGGCGATGATTCACCCCTCCACTTT; cdr3_aa: CSANRGDDSPLHF
j_call: TRBJ1-2; clone_size: -; v_call: TRBV19; d_call: -; cdr3_nt: TGTGCCAGTAGTATGAGAGCAGACTATGGCTACACCTTC; cdr3_aa: CASSMRADYGYTF
j_call: TRBJ2-7; clone_size: once; v_call: TRBV7-9; d_call: -; cdr3_nt: TGTGCCAGCAGCTACGGGGACCTTATCTACGAGCAGTACTTC; cdr3_aa: CASSYGDLIYEQYF
j_call: TRBJ2-1; clone_size: -; v_call: TRBV6-4; d_call: -; cdr3_nt: TGTGCCAGCAGTGACTCGGACAACAATGAGCAGTTCTTC; cdr3_aa: CASSDSDNNEQFF
j_call: TRBJ2-2; clone_size: few; v_call: TRBV20-1; d_call: TRBD2; cdr3_nt: TGCAGTGCTAGAGATCTGGGACTAGGCAACACCGGGGAGCTGTTTTTT; cdr3_aa: CSARDLGLGNTGELFF
j_call: TRBJ1-5; clone_size: -; v_call: TRBV19; d_call: -; cdr3_nt: TGTGCCAGTAGGATGGAGGGAATCGCGAATCAGCCCCAGCATTTT; cdr3_aa: CASRMEGIANQPQHF
j_call: TRBJ2-7; clone_size: many; v_call: TRBV19; d_call: -; cdr3_nt: TGTGCCAGTAGTATTGGACTTGACGAGCAGTACTTC; cdr3_aa: CASSIGLDEQYF